This T cell receptor (beta chain) stems from a study of blood T cell repertoires in COVID-19. About the research overall: Collection of acute and convalescent COVID-19 samples took place in the United States, Italy and Spain.

This clone has just one count. Trimming stripped 0 bases from V and 4 bases from J, with 16 bases between. This CDR3 is built from 16 residues. The germline CDR1 and CDR2 sequences are SGHAT and FQNNGV. In the original analysis: Amplification of reference gene primers was used by the study to estimate nucleated cell counts. TCRdb keeps only in-frame clones here, not all; method: immunoSEQ multiplex PCR. V, J and clone size were drawn from that table, and D and trimming were deduced from the DNA. The table shows over 300,000 clones, with approximately 87% occurring only once. The V gene is TRBV11-2, the J gene TRBJ2-7; D is undetermined. The sample taken for sequencing was PBMCs or T cells enriched from blood (not recorded which). The sequence was obtained from a woman in her twenties or thirties with acute COVID-19. The CDR3 DNA follows: TGTGCCAGCAGCTTAGATCTTAGCAGATTACTGTACGAGCAGTACTTC. Its protein product is CASSLDLSRLLYEQYF.